The rows below give T cell receptor beta chains drawn from one sample of a study of T cells in localized non-small cell lung cancer. Using immunoSEQ multiplex PCR, the repertoire was profiled, and TCRdb retains in-frame clones only, with some absent. The sample shows around 53,000 clones, around three quarters of them seen only once. The sample consisted of PBMCs, taken before any cancer treatment. Every receptor here comes from a woman aged 40-69 years with stage II lung adenocarcinoma. Each CDR3 is given with its conserved first and last residue. D genes are given only for firm matches. Rows give clone size only sometimes, using once, few, many, or a class for an expanded clone.

clone size	D gene	J gene	V gene	CDR3 protein	CDR3 DNA
NA	NA	TRBJ2-2	TRBV5-6	CASSWAGDTGELFF	TGTGCCAGCAGCTGGGCGGGTGACACCGGGGAGCTGTTTTTT
NA	NA	TRBJ1-2	TRBV9	CASSVMFDGYTF	TGTGCCAGCAGCGTCATGTTTGATGGCTACACCTTC
NA	NA	TRBJ2-1	TRBV11-3	CASSKQGGEQFF	TGTGCCAGCAGTAAACAGGGAGGTGAGCAGTTCTTC
NA	NA	TRBJ1-5	TRBV6-6	CASSYRANQPQHF	TGTGCCAGCAGTTACAGGGCCAATCAGCCCCAGCATTTT
NA	TRBD2	TRBJ2-3	TRBV7-9	CASSLSGGTDTQYF	TGTGCCAGCAGCCTCAGCGGGGGCACAGATACGCAGTATTTT
NA	NA	TRBJ2-5	TRBV6-6	CASSATGQETQYF	TGTGCCAGCAGTGCCACGGGGCAAGAGACCCAGTACTTC
once	NA	TRBJ2-2	TRBV11-1	CASSPGWTRTGELFF	TGTGCCAGCAGCCCTGGTTGGACGCGGACCGGGGAGCTGTTTTTT
few	NA	TRBJ1-3	TRBV2	CASSEGPHQGKGDTIYF	TGTGCCAGCAGTGAAGGACCCCACCAGGGGAAAGGAGACACCATATATTTT
once	TRBD1	TRBJ1-4	TRBV19	CASSEQGASEKLFF	TGTGCCAGTAGCGAACAGGGGGCGAGTGAAAAACTGTTTTTT
NA	NA	TRBJ1-1	TRBV5-6	CASSWAGMNTEAFF	TGTGCCAGCAGCTGGGCAGGGATGAACACTGAAGCTTTCTTT
NA	TRBD1	TRBJ1-2	TRBV5-1	CASSPRQGADYGYTF	TGCGCCAGCAGCCCCAGACAGGGGGCGGACTATGGCTACACCTTC
medium-sized	NA	TRBJ1-2	TRBV6-1	CASSDSGPGYTF	TGTGCCAGCAGTGATTCGGGGCCCGGCTACACCTTC
NA	NA	TRBJ1-1	TRBV5-6	CASSPTGVLNTEAFF	TGTGCCAGCAGTCCCACGGGGGTCTTGAACACTGAAGCTTTCTTT
few	NA	TRBJ1-4	TRBV30	CATSPRGNEKLFF	TGTGCCACGTCACCGCGGGGCAATGAAAAACTGTTTTTT
NA	NA	TRBJ1-2	TRBV4-2	CASSPDRGGGYTF	TGTGCCAGCAGCCCCGATCGGGGAGGCGGCTACACCTTC
few	NA	TRBJ2-3	TRBV21-1	CASSRQRTSTDTQYF	TGTGCCAGCAGCCGTCAGCGAACTTCCACAGATACGCAGTATTTT
once	NA	TRBJ1-6	TRBV4-2	CASSPPRGPALNSPLHF	TGTGCCAGCAGCCCCCCGAGAGGACCAGCCCTTAATTCACCCCTCCACTTT
NA	NA	TRBJ1-5	TRBV27	CASSLSFYQPQHF	TGTGCCAGCAGTTTATCCTTTTATCAGCCCCAGCATTTT
NA	TRBD1	TRBJ1-5	TRBV6-1	CASSDDRGNQPQHF	TGTGCCAGCAGCGACGACAGGGGGAATCAGCCCCAGCATTTT
NA	NA	TRBJ2-1	TRBV10-3	CAISERGVDRNEQFF	TGTGCCATCAGTGAGAGGGGCGTGGATCGCAATGAGCAGTTCTTC
NA	NA	TRBJ2-3	TRBV12-5	CASGLGSVGQQYF	TGTGCTAGTGGTTTGGGGTCCGTAGGGCAACAGTATTTT
NA	NA	TRBJ2-7	TRBV19	CASSRQGGYEQYF	TGTGCCAGTAGTCGGCAGGGAGGCTACGAGCAGTACTTC
NA	TRBD1	TRBJ1-3	TRBV28	CASSYGQGGNTIYF	TGTGCCAGCAGTTATGGACAGGGTGGGAACACCATATATTTT
NA	NA	TRBJ1-5	TRBV6-5	CASSPGRNSNQPQHF	TGTGCCAGCAGTCCCGGCAGGAATAGCAATCAGCCCCAGCATTTT
NA	NA	TRBJ1-2	TRBV28	CASNKYEGNADYGYTF	TGTGCCAGCAACAAATATGAAGGGAACGCGGACTATGGCTACACCTTC
NA	NA	TRBJ1-4	TRBV4-3	CASSTEPPGRRGEKLFF	TGCGCCAGCAGCACCGAGCCTCCGGGACGACGGGGTGAAAAACTGTTTTTT
NA	NA	TRBJ1-5	TRBV18	CASSPQRREPQHF	TGTGCCAGCTCACCCCAGAGGAGGGAGCCCCAGCATTTT
NA	NA	TRBJ1-1	TRBV19	CASSEQVNTEAFF	TGTGCCAGTTCCGAGCAGGTGAACACTGAAGCTTTCTTT
NA	TRBD2	TRBJ2-1	TRBV5-4	CASSLAGGSGNEQFF	TGTGCCAGCAGCCTAGCGGGGGGGTCCGGCAATGAGCAGTTCTTC
many	TRBD2	TRBJ2-7	TRBV7-2	CASSLQAGGYEQYF	TGTGCCAGCAGCTTACAAGCGGGGGGCTACGAGCAGTACTTC
NA	NA	TRBJ2-5	TRBV5-4	CASSLGGGRTNQETQYF	TGTGCCAGCAGCTTGGGGGGGGGCCGTACCAACCAAGAGACCCAGTACTTC
NA	NA	TRBJ1-1	TRBV11-1	CASSLKGRGTEAFF	TGTGCCAGCAGCTTAAAGGGAAGGGGCACTGAAGCTTTCTTT
NA	NA	TRBJ2-7	TRBV4-1	CASSQPGDYEQYF	TGCGCCAGCAGCCAGCCAGGGGACTACGAGCAGTACTTC
NA	NA	TRBJ2-5	TRBV4-3	CASSPLPGETQYF	TGCGCCAGCAGCCCACTCCCGGGCGAGACCCAGTACTTC
NA	TRBD2	TRBJ2-1	TRBV20-1	CSAQRGNEQFF	TGCAGTGCTCAGCGGGGGAATGAGCAGTTCTTC
NA	TRBD1	TRBJ2-6	TRBV19	CASSITGQGAKGANVLTF	TGTGCCAGTAGTATCACTGGACAGGGGGCAAAAGGGGCCAACGTCCTGACTTTC
once	TRBD1	TRBJ2-3	TRBV6-1	CASSVGTGIQYF	TGTGCCAGCAGTGTTGGGACAGGGATACAGTATTTT
few	NA	TRBJ1-5	TRBV4-1	CASSQFPGESVYSNQPQHF	TGCGCCAGCAGCCAATTCCCTGGGGAAAGTGTTTATAGCAATCAGCCCCAGCATTTT
NA	NA	TRBJ2-7	TRBV4-1	CASSPAWRGSYEQYF	TGCGCCAGCAGTCCGGCCTGGAGGGGATCCTACGAGCAGTACTTC
NA	NA	TRBJ1-4	TRBV5-6	CASGLGRINEKLFF	TGTGCCAGCGGTCTGGGCAGGATCAATGAAAAACTGTTTTTT
few	TRBD1	TRBJ1-5	TRBV28	CASRENRGQVSNQPQHF	TGTGCCAGCAGAGAGAACAGGGGGCAGGTAAGCAATCAGCCCCAGCATTTT
few	NA	TRBJ1-5	TRBV19	CASSIGRDQPQHF	TGTGCCAGTAGTATAGGGCGGGATCAGCCCCAGCATTTT
NA	NA	TRBJ2-1	TRBV30	CAWTRWDNYNEQFF	TGTGCCTGGACGCGATGGGACAATTACAATGAGCAGTTCTTC
once	TRBD1	TRBJ1-2	TRBV7-2	CASSPGQGLAYGYTF	TGTGCCAGCAGCCCGGGACAGGGCCTTGCCTATGGCTACACCTTC
NA	NA	TRBJ2-7	TRBV7-8	CASHGSGTSYEQYF	TGTGCCTCCCACGGGTCCGGGACCTCCTACGAGCAGTACTTC
NA	NA	TRBJ2-2	TRBV19	CASSIQGLGTGELFF	TGTGCCAGTAGTATTCAGGGTTTGGGCACCGGGGAGCTGTTTTTT
NA	NA	TRBJ2-2	TRBV7-9	CASTPVGGANTGELFF	TGTGCCAGCACCCCTGTAGGGGGAGCGAACACCGGGGAGCTGTTTTTT
NA	NA	TRBJ1-5	TRBV6-1	CASNRPGVIQPQHF	TGTGCCAGCAATAGGCCCGGGGTTATTCAGCCCCAGCATTTT
once	TRBD1	TRBJ1-5	TRBV18	CASSPGTGNSNQPQHF	TGTGCCAGCTCACCCGGGACAGGGAATAGCAATCAGCCCCAGCATTTT
NA	NA	TRBJ1-6	TRBV18	CASSPFRSDSPLHF	TGTGCCAGCTCACCATTCAGATCTGATTCACCCCTCCACTTT